What follows describes a single T cell receptor (beta chain). Its antigen is as yet unknown. Individual cDNA molecules were tagged with unique molecular identifiers. In TCRdb, the 5' RACE reads were re-called with MiXCR into one record per CDR3 protein. The sample has approximately 22,000 distinct CDR3 sequences; 4.7% are singletons. The source of the sample is a study of early T cells in non-severe SARS-CoV-2 infection. Study-level information: Sequencing targeted bulk RNA from unsorted whole blood, leaving chains unpaired.

Study results and limitations: VDJdb matching, biased toward anti-spike CD8 responses, missed private and CD4 specificities.

The receptor was isolated from an adult who was a healthcare worker with PCR-confirmed SARS-CoV-2 infection or an uninfected control (not recorded which). The sample taken for sequencing was whole blood.

The CDR3, as DNA: TGTGCCACCAGTGACACCGGGACTAGCGGAAACAATGAGCAGTTCTTC. Its protein product is CATSDTGTSGNNEQFF. The chain recombines TRBV24-1 with TRBJ2-1, with TRBD2 identical over 11 bases. The CDR3 consists of 16 residues. Trimming took 4 bases from V and 5 from J; bases not matched to a gene: 6. Germline assignment: CDR1 KGHDR and CDR2 SFDVKD.